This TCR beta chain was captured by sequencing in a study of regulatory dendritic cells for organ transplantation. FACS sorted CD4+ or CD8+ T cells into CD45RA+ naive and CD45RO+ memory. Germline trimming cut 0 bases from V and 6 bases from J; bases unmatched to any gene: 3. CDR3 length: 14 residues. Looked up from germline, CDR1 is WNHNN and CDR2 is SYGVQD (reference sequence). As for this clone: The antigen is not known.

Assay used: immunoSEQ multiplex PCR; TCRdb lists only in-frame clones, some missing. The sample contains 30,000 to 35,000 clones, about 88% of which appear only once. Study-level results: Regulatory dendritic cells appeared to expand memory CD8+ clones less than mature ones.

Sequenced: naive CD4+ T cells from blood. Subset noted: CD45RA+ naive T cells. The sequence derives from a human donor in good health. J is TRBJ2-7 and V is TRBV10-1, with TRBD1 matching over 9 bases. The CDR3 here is CASSESGTGREQYF. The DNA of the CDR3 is TGCGCCAGCAGTGAGTCAGGGACAGGGCGCGAGCAGTACTTC.